The present TCR beta chain was sequenced within a study of glioma-infiltrating T cells after dendritic cell vaccination. The wider study: Glioblastoma patients came from Phase I and II dendritic cell vaccination trials.

Primers: 60 V beta forward and 13 J beta reverse. Sequencing used immunoSEQ multiplex PCR; TCRdb keeps in-frame clones, though not all of them. The sample carries around 32,000 clones, 90% recorded once. CDR1 is SGHRS, CDR2 YFSETQ, per germline. Trimming took 4 bases from V and 1 from J; bases not matched to a gene: 4. This CDR3 region has 14 residues. Before vaccination, two weeks after the third vaccination, and at progression, PBMC were collected. The chain couples TRBV5-1 to TRBJ2-5; 7 bases align to TRBD1. Sequencing used blood, obtained before dendritic cell vaccination. The clonotype was recovered from a human donor with glioblastoma. The CDR3 DNA is TGCGCCAGCAGCACCCGGGACAGCCAAGAGACCCAGTACTTC. Its protein is CASSTRDSQETQYF.